The 18 T cell receptor beta chains in this list originate from one sample, sequenced in a study of blood T cell repertoires in COVID-19. The assay was immunoSEQ multiplex PCR, and TCRdb's table has in-frame clones only and misses some. The sample lists just over 300,000 clones; 90% were seen once. The material sequenced was PBMCs or T cells enriched from blood (not recorded which). The receptors were gathered from a young woman with acute COVID-19.

The chain joins TRBV19 to TRBJ1-1; D not resolved. This CDR3 is built from 13 residues. Germline V gene lookup returns CDR1 LNHDA and CDR2 SQIVND (reference sequence). V was pared by 3 bases and J by 5 bases, with 10 bases between. The CDR3 region is CASSINRGTEAFF. The CDR3 DNA reads TGTGCCAGTAGTATTAACCGAGGGACTGAAGCTTTCTTT.

This chain links TRBV5-4 with TRBJ1-1; 9 positions agree with TRBD1. The germline V gene encodes CDR1 SGHNT and CDR2 YYREEE (reference sequence). Trimming cost V 4 bases and J 3 bases; bases outside gene matches: 7. The CDR3 loop spans 15 amino acids. CDR3 nucleotides: TGTGCCAGCAGCCTAACAGGGGGCGGTCACACTGAAGCTTTCTTT. Its translation is CASSLTGGGHTEAFF.

The chain links TRBV24-1 to TRBJ1-2; D ambiguous. This CDR3 contains 14 residues. The germline V gene has CDR1 KGHDR and CDR2 SFDVKD. V gave up 2 bases and J gave up 8 bases, with 14 bases separating them. This CDR3 is CATSDSRLSSGYTF. The CDR3 DNA follows: TGTGCCACCAGTGATTCCCGACTCTCCTCCGGCTACACCTTC.

The chain has TRBV1 and TRBJ2-3; the DNA was not used to check the table's D call, TRBD2. TRBV1 is a known pseudogene. The CDR3 has 17 residues. CDR3 DNA: TGCACCAGCAGCTTCGGACTACCCCAAAGAAGTACAGATACGCAGTATTTT. This translates into CTSSFGLPQRSTDTQYF.

J is TRBJ2-5 and V is TRBV29-1; 7 nucleotides agree with TRBD2. Per the germline V gene, CDR1 is SQVTM and CDR2 is ANQGSEA. With V trimmed by 8 bases and J by 4 bases, 4 bases remained unmatched. This CDR3 has 11 residues. The CDR3 is CSLGEGETQYF. CDR3 nucleotides: TGCAGCCTCGGGGAGGGAGAGACCCAGTACTTC. The variable domain in full, completed from reference TRBV29-1 and TRBJ2-5, reads SAVISQKPSRDICQRGTSLTIQCQVDSQVTMMFWYRQQPGQSLTLIATANQGSEATYESGFVIDKFPISRPNLTFSTLTVSNMSPEDSSIYLCSLGEGETQYFGPGTRLLVL.

The CDR3 sequence: CASSPSTYEQYF. CDR3 DNA sequence: TGTGCCAGCTCACCCTCTACCTACGAGCAGTACTTC. The chain is built from TRBV18 and TRBJ2-7; no definite D call. Trimming shortened V by 3 bases and J by 2 bases, and 5 bases separated the two germline ends. This CDR3 has 12 residues. Germline loops: CDR1 KGHSH, CDR2 LQKENI.

The rearrangement joins TRBV27 to TRBJ2-1; tentative D call: TRBD1 (5 bases). Germline V lookup: CDR1 MNHEY, CDR2 SMNVEV (reference sequence). V lost 6 bases to trimming and J lost 0 bases, with 18 bases between them. CDR3 length: 17 amino acids. The CDR3: CASRPVAGIRSYNEQFF. CDR3 DNA sequence: TGTGCCAGCAGACCGGTAGCAGGGATACGCTCCTACAATGAGCAGTTCTTC.

The CDR3 DNA sequence: TGTGCCATCAGTCAGGGGGACAGCTATTACGAGCAGTACTTC. Translated, it gives CAISQGDSYYEQYF. The chain employs TRBV10-3 and TRBJ2-7; TRBD1 aligns across 7 bases. V trimming: 5 bases; J trimming: 4 bases; junction bases outside the gene matches: 8. This CDR3 spans 14 amino acids. Germline-derived CDR1 and CDR2 are ENHRY and SYGVKD.

V usage is TRBV24-1 and J usage is TRBJ1-1; the D is unclear. The CDR3 has 15 residues. The V gene's germline CDR1 is KGHDR and CDR2 SFDVKD. The V end was cut by 0 bases, the J end by 1 base, with 8 bases between. CDR3 coding DNA: TGTGCCACCAGTGATTTGCAACAGCAGAACACTGAAGCTTTCTTT. It is translated as CATSDLQQQNTEAFF.

Here the CDR3 reads CASSPSEAQETQYF. The CDR3 DNA follows: TGTGCCAGCTCACCATCCGAGGCGCAAGAGACCCAGTACTTC. This chain uses TRBV18 with TRBJ2-5; D gene ambiguous. The CDR3 extends over 14 amino acids. Between the trimmed V and J ends, which lost 2 bases and 2 bases, there was a span of 9 bases. Germline loops: CDR1 KGHSH, CDR2 LQKENI. Full variable domain (outside the CDR3, taken from reference TRBV18 and TRBJ2-5): NAGVMQNPRHLVRRRGQEARLRCSPMKGHSHVYWYRQLPEEGLKFMVYLQKENIIDESGMPKERFSAEFPKEGPSILRIQQVVRGDSAAYFCASSPSEAQETQYFGPGTRLLVL.

The chain uses TRBV27 and TRBJ2-3; 12 bases agree with TRBD2. Trimming removed 5 bases from V and 6 bases from J; junction bases left unmatched: 9. The CDR3 spans 16 residues. Germline CDR1 reads MNHEY; CDR2 reads SMNVEV (reference sequence). CDR3 in amino acids: CASSPGLAGSGDTQYF. CDR3 nucleotide sequence: TGTGCCAGCAGTCCCGGACTAGCGGGAAGCGGGGATACGCAGTATTTT.

A note on this clone: One end of the junction does not line up with germline, which may come from a read error. This sequence joins TRBV7-9 and TRBJ2-1, with 8 positions matching TRBD2. Germline V gene lookup returns CDR1 SEHNR and CDR2 FQNEAQ (reference sequence). The CDR3 has 13 residues. CDR3: CGGGGREDNEQFF. The DNA of the CDR3 is TGCGGAGGTGGGGGGCGGGAGGACAATGAGCAGTTCTTC.

The gene calls are TRBV5-6 and TRBJ2-7, with a possible D match to TRBD2 (6 bases). The CDR3 extends over 13 amino acids. Germline V gene sequence: CDR1 SGHDT, CDR2 YYEEEE. V was cut by 2 bases and J by 7 bases, with 13 bases left in between. The CDR3 coding sequence is TGTGCCAGCAGCTTTGGGACGGCGGGAGAGCAGTACTTC. It is translated as CASSFGTAGEQYF.

The V call is TRBV7-8, the J call TRBJ2-1; 9 bases match TRBD2. CDR1 is SGHVS and CDR2 is FQNEAQ in the germline V gene. V trimming: 5 bases; J trimming: 5 bases; junction bases outside the gene matches: 10. CDR3 length equals 16 residues. CDR3 DNA sequence: TGTGCCAGCAGCCACGCGGAGCGGGAGGTCAACAATGAGCAGTTCTTC. Amino acid sequence: CASSHAEREVNNEQFF.

The V call is TRBV19, the J call TRBJ2-5, with 9 bases aligning to TRBD2. The CDR3 sequence is 15 residues long. Germline CDR1 LNHDA, CDR2 SQIVND (reference sequence). After removal of 5 bases from V and 5 bases from J, the junction contained 9 bases not matched to a gene. The DNA for the CDR3 is TGTGCCAGTAGTGTGGGCGGGAGGGTATTGGAGACCCAGTACTTC. It translates to CASSVGGRVLETQYF.

The chain combines TRBV2 with TRBJ2-7; 8 nucleotides line up with TRBD2. Germline lookup yields CDR1 SNHLY and CDR2 FYNNEI. The CDR3 contains 13 residues. Trimming at V came to 8 bases and at J to 0 bases, leaving 3 bases not matched to a gene. CDR3 in amino acids: CASGGGSSYEQYF. The CDR3 DNA is TGTGCCAGCGGCGGGGGGAGCTCCTACGAGCAGTACTTC.

The CDR3 reads CASSRGRDEQYF. As DNA, the CDR3 is TGCGCCAGCAGCCGAGGGCGGGACGAGCAGTACTTC. The rearrangement joins TRBV5-1 to TRBJ2-7; D is possibly TRBD2 (5 bases). The germline V gene has CDR1 SGHRS and CDR2 YFSETQ. The CDR3 has 12 residues. V lost 4 bases, J lost 5 bases, and 10 bases lay in between.

The genes are TRBV5-1 and TRBJ2-2, with 7 bases fitting TRBD2. The germline V gene has CDR1 SGHRS and CDR2 YFSETQ. The V gene end was trimmed by 6 bases and the J gene end by 5 bases; junction bases not matched to a gene: 13. The CDR3 contains 16 residues. CDR3 nucleotides: TGCGCCAGCAACCGCGGGAGCAAAAATTATACCGGGGAGCTGTTTTTT. Protein product: CASNRGSKNYTGELFF.